This T cell receptor beta chain was identified during a study of identical twins. Each CDR3 protein gets one entry after TCRdb re-called the 5' RACE reads with MiXCR. In the table there are 470,000 or so distinct CDR3 sequences, around 24% of which are singletons. This clonotype was recorded a few times. V shed 2 bases and J shed 2 bases, with 3 bases lying between them. The germline V gene has CDR1 GTSNPN and CDR2 SVGIG (reference sequence). The CDR3 extends over 12 amino acids. The sample was also reused in another study, on T cells expressing NK-cell markers. As reported in that work: These same clonotypes (in several donors) also led the CD3+CD56-NKG2C+ fraction.

This sequence originates from a woman aged 18-29 years in good health. Sequenced input: CD4+ T cells sorted from blood. This chain links TRBV30 with TRBJ2-2; D not certain. The chain's CDR3 is CAWSINTGELFF. CDR3 DNA sequence: TGTGCCTGGAGTATCAACACCGGGGAGCTGTTTTTT. The complete variable domain, with remaining parts taken from reference TRBV30 and TRBJ2-2, reads SQTIHQWPATLVQPVGSPLSLECTVEGTSNPNLYWYRQAAGRGLQLLFYSVGIGQISSEVPQNLSASRPQDRQFILSSKKLLLSDSGFYLCAWSINTGELFFGEGSRLTVL.